These 16 T cell receptor beta chains were sequenced from one sample in a study of T cell changes during pregnancy in multiple sclerosis. Profiled with immunoSEQ multiplex PCR; TCRdb holds only in-frame clones, not every one. The profile shows about 43,000 clones, under 95% of them singletons. The sample consisted of PBMCs (not recorded whether the cells were cultured). The receptors were gathered from a female donor with multiple sclerosis, enrolled in a pregnancy study.

V is TRBV18 and J is TRBJ2-7; D is perhaps TRBD2 (6 bases). Germline CDR1 is KGHSH and CDR2 is LQKENI. The CDR3 runs to 14 residues. V was clipped by 3 bases and J by 3 bases, with 12 bases between them. The CDR3 protein is CASSPGLAGYEQYF. The CDR3 DNA reads TGTGCCAGCTCACCGGGACTGGCGGGCTACGAGCAGTACTTC. The whole variable domain, remainder taken from reference TRBV18 and TRBJ2-7, is NAGVMQNPRHLVRRRGQEARLRCSPMKGHSHVYWYRQLPEEGLKFMVYLQKENIIDESGMPKERFSAEFPKEGPSILRIQQVVRGDSAAYFCASSPGLAGYEQYFGPGTRLTVT.

The rearrangement links TRBV14 to TRBJ2-7; unclear D gene. CDR3 length: 13 residues. V was shortened by 1 base and J by 3 bases, with 7 bases between the two germline ends. The germline V gene has CDR1 SGHDN and CDR2 FVKESK. Here the CDR3 reads CASSQGGFYEQYF. The CDR3, as DNA: TGTGCCAGCAGCCAAGGGGGTTTCTACGAGCAGTACTTC.

This chain links TRBV5-4 with TRBJ2-7, with D perhaps TRBD1 or TRBD2 (6 bases each). This CDR3 is 14 amino acids long. V was trimmed by 4 bases and J by 3 bases, leaving 14 bases between them. Looked up from germline, CDR1 is SGHNT and CDR2 is YYREEE (reference sequence). The CDR3 here is CASSPPGGLYEQYF. For the CDR3, the DNA is TGTGCCAGCAGCCCCCCCGGGGGCCTCTACGAGCAGTACTTC.

The chain combines TRBV6-5 with TRBJ2-5, with D perhaps TRBD1 or TRBD2 (6 bases each). The ends were cut back, 0 bases at V and 4 bases at J, with 12 bases in the middle. The CDR3 covers 15 residues. Germline CDR1 and CDR2: MNHEY and SVGAGI. The CDR3 bases are TGTGCCAGCAGTTACTCGCTCACGGGGGCAGAGACCCAGTACTTC. Translated, it gives CASSYSLTGAETQYF.

For the CDR3, the DNA is TGTGCCAGCAGCTATGCAGGGAGCACTGAAGCTTTCTTT. The encoded protein is CASSYAGSTEAFF. J is TRBJ1-1 and V is TRBV7-3; weak D call: TRBD1 (5 bases). The germline CDR1 and CDR2 sequences are SGHTA and FQGTGA. The CDR3 contains 13 residues. V was trimmed by 4 bases and J by 4 bases, leaving 10 bases between them.

CDR3 in DNA: TGTGCCAGCAGTGAAGAGACAGAGATAGCGGGAGGAGCCTACGAGCAGTACTTC. This gives the protein CASSEETEIAGGAYEQYF. The chain has TRBV6-1 and TRBJ2-7; 10 bases line up with TRBD2. This CDR3 has 18 residues. In germline, CDR1 is MNHNS, CDR2 SASEGT. The ends lost 1 base at V and 2 bases at J; junction bases unmatched: 11.

The rearrangement links TRBV10-3 to TRBJ2-3, with D hard to call. The germline V gene encodes CDR1 ENHRY and CDR2 SYGVKD. The CDR3 length is 13 residues. V dropped 7 bases and J dropped 2 bases, with 10 bases sitting between them. The CDR3 bases are TGTGCCATCAAGATGGGTTCCACAGATACGCAGTATTTT. This translates into CAIKMGSTDTQYF.

CDR3 DNA sequence: TGTGCCAGCAGTTTAATGGCATACAATGAGCAGTTCTTC. This encodes CASSLMAYNEQFF. The chain couples TRBV28 to TRBJ2-1; D gene ambiguous. The germline CDR1 and CDR2 sequences are MDHEN and SYDVKM. The length of the CDR3 is 13 residues. The V end was cut by 2 bases, the J end by 4 bases, with 6 bases between.

V is TRBV7-6 and J is TRBJ2-7; D might be TRBD2 (5 bases). Between the trimmed V and J ends, which lost 1 base and 1 base, there was a span of 8 bases. CDR1 is SGHVS, CDR2 FNYEAQ, per germline. This CDR3 has 14 residues. The CDR3 sequence is CASSLESGSYEQYF. The CDR3 nucleotides are TGTGCCAGCAGCTTAGAGAGCGGATCCTACGAGCAGTACTTC.

The chain couples TRBV11-3 to TRBJ2-1, with D unclear. Germline CDR1 is SGHNT and CDR2 is YENEEA. The V gene lost 5 bases and the J gene lost 7 bases, with 12 bases spanning the gap. The CDR3 length is 13 residues. The CDR3 DNA follows: TGTGCCAGCAGCCCTAAGGACCATAATGAGCAGTTCTTC. Translating it yields CASSPKDHNEQFF.

The CDR3 region is CASSQLTSAQETQYF. CDR3 coding DNA: TGTGCCAGCAGCCAATTGACTAGCGCCCAAGAGACCCAGTACTTC. The rearrangement links TRBV11-2 to TRBJ2-5; TRBD2 matches 8 bases. J lost 1 base, V lost 5 bases, and 6 bases had no gene match. Germline assignment: CDR1 SGHAT and CDR2 FQNNGV. This CDR3 region has 15 residues.

The rearrangement joins TRBV30 to TRBJ2-3; 9 positions agree with TRBD2. The germline CDR1 and CDR2 sequences are GTSNPN and SVGIG (reference sequence). V shed 4 bases, J shed 3 bases, and the junction held 2 bases outside the gene matches. The CDR3 is 13 amino acids. Here the CDR3 reads CAWTAGGTDTQYF. The CDR3, as DNA: TGTGCCTGGACGGCGGGAGGGACAGATACGCAGTATTTT.

This clone was observed a handful of times. This chain joins TRBV5-1 and TRBJ1-1, with D perhaps TRBD1 (5 bases). The ends were cut back, 4 bases at V and 0 bases at J, with 10 bases in the middle. Germline CDR1 is SGHRS and CDR2 is YFSETQ. The CDR3 contains 14 residues. DNA of the CDR3: TGCGCCAGCAGCATAGGACAACTGAACACTGAAGCTTTCTTT. It is translated as CASSIGQLNTEAFF. Together with reference TRBV5-1 and TRBJ1-1, the CDR3 gives the full variable domain: KAGVTQTPRYLIKTRGQQVTLSCSPISGHRSVSWYQQTPGQGLQFLFEYFSETQRNKGNFPGRFSGRQFSNSRSEMNVSTLELGDSALYLCASSIGQLNTEAFFGQGTRLTVV.

This CDR3 reads CASSESLGTDTIYF. The DNA of the CDR3 is TGCGCCAGCAGTGAGTCACTCGGGACAGACACCATATATTTT. The V and J genes are TRBV10-1 and TRBJ1-3; 7 bases are shared with TRBD1. Germline-derived CDR1 and CDR2 are WNHNN and SYGVQD (reference sequence). After removal of 0 bases from V and 8 bases from J, the junction contained 4 bases not matched to a gene. The length of the CDR3 is 14 residues.

The chain couples TRBV27 to TRBJ1-2, with D tentatively TRBD1 (5 bases). V was cut by 3 bases and J by 7 bases, with 15 bases left in between. In germline, CDR1 is MNHEY, CDR2 SMNVEV (reference sequence). The length of the CDR3 is 14 residues. The chain's CDR3 is CASSFMQAGGGYTF. In DNA form, the CDR3 reads TGTGCCAGCAGTTTTATGCAGGCTGGGGGTGGCTACACCTTC.

The rearrangement joins TRBV7-9 to TRBJ2-7, with 8 bases aligning to TRBD1. Looked up from germline, CDR1 is SEHNR and CDR2 is FQNEAQ (reference sequence). CDR3 length equals 14 residues. V shed 5 bases, J shed 3 bases, and the junction held 6 bases outside the gene matches. CDR3 loop: CASSQGQGDYEQYF. Here the CDR3 DNA reads TGTGCCAGCAGCCAAGGACAGGGCGACTACGAGCAGTACTTC.